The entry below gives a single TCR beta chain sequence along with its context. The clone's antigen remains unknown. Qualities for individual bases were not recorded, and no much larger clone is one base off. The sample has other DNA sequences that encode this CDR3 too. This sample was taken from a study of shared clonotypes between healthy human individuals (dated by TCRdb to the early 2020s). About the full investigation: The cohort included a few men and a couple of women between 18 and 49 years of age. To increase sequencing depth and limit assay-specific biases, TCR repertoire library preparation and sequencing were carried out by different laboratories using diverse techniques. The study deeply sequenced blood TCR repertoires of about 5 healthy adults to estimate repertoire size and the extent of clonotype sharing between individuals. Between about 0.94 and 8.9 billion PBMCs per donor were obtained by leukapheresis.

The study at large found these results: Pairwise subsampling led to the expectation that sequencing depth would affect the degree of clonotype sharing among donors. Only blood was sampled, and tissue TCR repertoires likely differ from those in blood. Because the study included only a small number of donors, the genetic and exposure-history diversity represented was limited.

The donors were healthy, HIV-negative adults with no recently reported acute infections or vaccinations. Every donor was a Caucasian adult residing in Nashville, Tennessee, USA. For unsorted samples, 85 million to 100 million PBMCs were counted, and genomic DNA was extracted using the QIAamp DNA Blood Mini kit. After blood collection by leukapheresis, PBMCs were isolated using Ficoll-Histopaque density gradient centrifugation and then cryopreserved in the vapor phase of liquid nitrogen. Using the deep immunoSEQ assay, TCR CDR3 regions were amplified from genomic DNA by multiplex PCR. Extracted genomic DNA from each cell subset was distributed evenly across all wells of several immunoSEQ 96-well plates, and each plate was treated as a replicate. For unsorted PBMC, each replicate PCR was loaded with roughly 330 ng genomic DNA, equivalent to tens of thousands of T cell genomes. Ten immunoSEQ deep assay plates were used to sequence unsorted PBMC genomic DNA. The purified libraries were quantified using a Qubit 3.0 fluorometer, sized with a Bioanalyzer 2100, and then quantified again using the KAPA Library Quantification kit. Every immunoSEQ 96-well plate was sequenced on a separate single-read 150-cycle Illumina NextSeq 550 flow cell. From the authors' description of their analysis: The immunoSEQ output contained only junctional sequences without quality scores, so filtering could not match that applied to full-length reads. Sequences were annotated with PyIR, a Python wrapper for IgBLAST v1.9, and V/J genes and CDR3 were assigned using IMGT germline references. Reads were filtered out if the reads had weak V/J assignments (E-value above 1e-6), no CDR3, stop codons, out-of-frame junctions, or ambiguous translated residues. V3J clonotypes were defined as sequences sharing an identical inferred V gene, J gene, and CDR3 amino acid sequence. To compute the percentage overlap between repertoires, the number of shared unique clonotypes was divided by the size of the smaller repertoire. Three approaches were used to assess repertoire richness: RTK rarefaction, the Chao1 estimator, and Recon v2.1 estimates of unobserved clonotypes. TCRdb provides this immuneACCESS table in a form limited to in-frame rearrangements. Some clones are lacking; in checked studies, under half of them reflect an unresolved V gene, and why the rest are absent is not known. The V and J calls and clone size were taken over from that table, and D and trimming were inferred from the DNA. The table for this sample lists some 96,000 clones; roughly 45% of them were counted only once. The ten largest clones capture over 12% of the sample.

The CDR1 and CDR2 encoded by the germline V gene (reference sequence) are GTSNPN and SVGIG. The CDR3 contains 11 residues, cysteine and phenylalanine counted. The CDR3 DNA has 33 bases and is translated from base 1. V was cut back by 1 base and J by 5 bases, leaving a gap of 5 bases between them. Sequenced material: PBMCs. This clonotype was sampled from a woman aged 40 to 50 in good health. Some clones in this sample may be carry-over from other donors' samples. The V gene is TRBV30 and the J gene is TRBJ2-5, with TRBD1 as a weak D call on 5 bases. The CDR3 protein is CAWSGGETQYF. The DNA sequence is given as TGTGCCTGGAGTGGGGGCGAGACCCAGTACTTC.